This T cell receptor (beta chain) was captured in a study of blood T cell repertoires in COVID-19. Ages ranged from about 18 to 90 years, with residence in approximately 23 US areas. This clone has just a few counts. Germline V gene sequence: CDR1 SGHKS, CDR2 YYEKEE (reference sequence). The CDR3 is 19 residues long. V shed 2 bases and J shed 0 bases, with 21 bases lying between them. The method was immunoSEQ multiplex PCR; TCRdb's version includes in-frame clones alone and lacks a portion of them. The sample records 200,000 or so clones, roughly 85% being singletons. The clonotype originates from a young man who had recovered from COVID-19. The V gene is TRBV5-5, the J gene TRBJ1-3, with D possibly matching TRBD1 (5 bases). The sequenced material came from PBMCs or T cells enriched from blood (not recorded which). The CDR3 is CASSFRHTGTGVSGNTIYF. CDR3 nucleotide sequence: TGTGCCAGCAGCTTCCGCCACACCGGGACGGGAGTCTCTGGAAACACCATATATTTT.